These 24 T cell receptor beta chains were all obtained from the same sample, sequenced in a study of T cell responses to AZD1222 COVID-19 vaccine. Assay: immunoSEQ multiplex PCR; the TCRdb copy retains only in-frame clones and omits some. The table records fewer than 95,000 clones, less than 95% of them present only once. The material was peripheral blood, obtained 28 days after the second AZD1222 dose. These TCRs come from an adult who received the AZD1222 COVID-19 vaccine.

This clone has a single count. The chain has TRBV19 and TRBJ1-1; D is perhaps TRBD1 (5 bases). V shed 2 bases and J shed 6 bases, with 16 bases lying between them. Germline loops: CDR1 LNHDA, CDR2 SQIVND (reference sequence). CDR3 length: 15 amino acids. DNA for the CDR3: TGTGCCAGTAGTATATTCCGGGGGGGAAGGCCTGAAGCTTTCTTT. Protein sequence: CASSIFRGGRPEAFF.

The chain joins TRBV19 to TRBJ2-7; D gene unclear. V was shortened by 2 bases and J by 0 bases, with 11 bases between the two germline ends. Germline loops: CDR1 LNHDA, CDR2 SQIVND (reference sequence). The length of the CDR3 is 15 residues. The CDR3 sequence is CASSISGLTSYEQYF. As DNA, the CDR3 is TGTGCCAGTAGTATATCTGGTCTGACCTCCTACGAGCAGTACTTC.

The chain is built from TRBV11-2 and TRBJ1-2; no definite D call. Deletions cut 2 bases from V and 8 bases from J, with 9 bases between. CDR3 size: 12 residues. Germline V gives CDR1 SGHAT, CDR2 FQNNGV. CDR3 residues: CASSLNSWGYTF. The CDR3 coding sequence is TGTGCCAGCAGCTTAAATTCTTGGGGCTACACCTTC.

This clone was counted between two and nine times. J is TRBJ2-1 and V is TRBV7-6; D is unclear. With 5 bases removed from V and 0 bases from J, the gap between germline ends came to 20 bases. The CDR3 spans 18 residues. CDR1 is SGHVS and CDR2 is FNYEAQ in the germline V gene. The CDR3 DNA follows: TGTGCCAGCAGCCCCCTCTCGGGTCAGGCGAGCTCCTACAATGAGCAGTTCTTC. This gives the protein CASSPLSGQASSYNEQFF.

The rearrangement joins TRBV9 to TRBJ1-4; tentatively, D is TRBD1 (5 bases). V was clipped by 4 bases and J by 6 bases, with 16 bases between them. The CDR3 sequence is 15 residues long. Germline CDR1 SGDLS, CDR2 YYNGEE. The CDR3 loop is CASSPPRGGDEKLFF. CDR3 in DNA: TGTGCCAGCAGCCCGCCGAGGGGAGGGGATGAAAAACTGTTTTTT.

V and J are TRBV7-9 and TRBJ2-5; 11 bases align to TRBD2. Germline CDR1 reads SEHNR; CDR2 reads FQNEAQ (reference sequence). V shed 5 bases, J shed 2 bases, and the junction held 7 bases outside the gene matches. The CDR3 is made up of 16 amino acids. The CDR3 DNA sequence: TGTGCCAGCAGCCCGGGACTAGCGGACCCTCAAGAGACCCAGTACTTC. Translated: CASSPGLADPQETQYF.

This rearrangement joins TRBV5-1 to TRBJ2-1; D unresolved. CDR1 and CDR2 (germline): SGHRS, YFSETQ. CDR3 size: 14 residues. Trimming took off 3 bases at V and 2 bases at J, with 9 bases between the two ends. The CDR3: CASSSADAYNEQFF. CDR3 DNA sequence: TGCGCCAGCAGCTCGGCGGATGCCTACAATGAGCAGTTCTTC. Drawing the rest from reference TRBV5-1 and TRBJ2-1, the complete variable domain is KAGVTQTPRYLIKTRGQQVTLSCSPISGHRSVSWYQQTPGQGLQFLFEYFSETQRNKGNFPGRFSGRQFSNSRSEMNVSTLELGDSALYLCASSSADAYNEQFFGPGTRLTVL.

DNA for the CDR3: TGTGCCTGGAGCCGGACCCTGAGCTACGAGCAGTACTTC. Protein: CAWSRTLSYEQYF. V usage is TRBV30 and J usage is TRBJ2-7; D gene unclear. V lost 3 bases to trimming and J lost 3 bases, with 12 bases between them. Germline V gives CDR1 GTSNPN, CDR2 SVGIG (reference sequence). This CDR3 contains 13 residues.

The chain is built from TRBV29-1 and TRBJ2-5; no firm D call. Per the germline V gene, CDR1 is SQVTM and CDR2 is ANQGSEA. The CDR3 sequence is 13 residues long. V was cut by 4 bases and J by 7 bases, with 16 bases left in between. CDR3 sequence reads: CSVGPRGDGTQYF. CDR3 DNA: TGCAGCGTTGGACCCAGAGGCGACGGGACCCAGTACTTC.

In its sample, this clone was seen once. J is TRBJ2-5 and V is TRBV5-1; TRBD1 aligns across 8 bases. Trimming removed 7 bases from V and 3 bases from J; junction bases left unmatched: 8. CDR3 size: 14 residues. Germline CDR1 SGHRS, CDR2 YFSETQ. The CDR3 DNA reads as TGCGCCAGCTGGGACCCAGGGGGCGAAGAGACCCAGTACTTC. This codes for CASWDPGGEETQYF.

The chain joins TRBV10-3 to TRBJ2-3; TRBD1 aligns across 8 bases. Germline V gene lookup returns CDR1 ENHRY and CDR2 SYGVKD. The CDR3 is 15 residues long. The junction had 9 bases not matched to a gene; V was cut back by 6 bases and J by 4 bases. The CDR3 loop is CAIRPGQGRADTQYF. In DNA form, the CDR3 reads TGTGCCATCAGGCCAGGACAGGGAAGAGCAGATACGCAGTATTTT.

This chain uses TRBV19 with TRBJ2-4, with D possibly being TRBD2 (6 bases). Germline CDR1 and CDR2: LNHDA and SQIVND (reference sequence). Trimming removed 5 bases from V and 7 bases from J, with 18 bases in between. CDR3 length: 15 amino acids. This CDR3 reads CASSLPHGTLNIQYF. CDR3 in DNA: TGTGCCAGTAGTCTCCCGCACGGGACTCTCAACATTCAGTACTTC.

The rearrangement links TRBV29-1 to TRBJ2-3, with D uncertain. The CDR3 is 13 residues long. With 0 bases removed from V and 9 bases from J, the gap between germline ends came to 13 bases. CDR1 and CDR2 (germline): SQVTM, ANQGSEA. For the CDR3, the DNA is TGCAGCGTTGAAGAGTCGGCATTCGAAACGCAGTATTTT. It is translated as CSVEESAFETQYF.

The rearrangement links TRBV5-5 to TRBJ1-5; no reliable D call. Deletions cut 4 bases from V and 0 bases from J, with 14 bases between. This CDR3 has 16 amino acids. CDR1 SGHKS and CDR2 YYEKEE come from the germline V gene (reference sequence). In nucleotides, the CDR3 is TGTGCCAGCAGCACCATCCCGACGGATAGCAATCAGCCCCAGCATTTT. This codes for CASSTIPTDSNQPQHF.

This chain links TRBV7-8 with TRBJ1-4; D is unresolved. CDR3 length: 13 amino acids. Germline values: CDR1 SGHVS, CDR2 FQNEAQ. V lost 5 bases and J 2 bases, leaving 6 bases between the germline ends. The CDR3, as DNA: TGTGCCAGCAGCGCTAGGACTAATGAAAAACTGTTTTTT. It codes for CASSARTNEKLFF. The full variable domain, its missing parts supplied by reference TRBV7-8 and TRBJ1-4, is GAGVSQSPRYKVAKRGQDVALRCDPISGHVSLFWYQQALGQGPEFLTYFQNEAQLDKSGLPSDRFFAERPEGSVSTLKIQRTQQEDSAVYLCASSARTNEKLFFGSGTQLSVL.

This clone was seen only once. The V gene is TRBV14, the J gene TRBJ2-7; a weak D match, TRBD1 (5 bases). CDR1 SGHDN and CDR2 FVKESK come from the germline V gene. V was cut by 3 bases and J by 4 bases, with 10 bases left in between. The CDR3 sequence is 13 residues long. The CDR3 DNA follows: TGTGCCAGCAGCCAGGTACACAGGTACGAGCAGTACTTC. It codes for CASSQVHRYEQYF. Variable domain in full (rest from reference TRBV14 and TRBJ2-7): EAGVTQFPSHSVIEKGQTVTLRCDPISGHDNLYWYRRVMGKEIKFLLHFVKESKQDESGMPNNRFLAERTGGTYSTLKVQPAELEDSGVYFCASSQVHRYEQYFGPGTRLTVT.

This clone was recorded only once. The chain combines TRBV6-2 or TRBV6-3 with TRBJ1-1; TRBD1 aligns across 7 bases. In germline, CDR1 is MNHEY, CDR2 SVGEGT. The CDR3 is made up of 13 amino acids. V shed 5 bases, J shed 2 bases, and the junction held 2 bases outside the gene matches. The CDR3 nucleotides are TGTGCCAGCAGTAACAGGGGTAACACTGAAGCTTTCTTT. It is translated as CASSNRGNTEAFF.

The chain joins TRBV24-1 to TRBJ1-5, with TRBD1 as a possible D gene (6 bases). V was shortened by 3 bases and J by 5 bases, with 10 bases between the two germline ends. Germline V CDR1 and CDR2: KGHDR, SFDVKD. There are 14 residues in the CDR3. The CDR3 sequence: CATSDPPGDQPQHF. The CDR3 bases are TGTGCCACCAGTGATCCTCCAGGGGATCAGCCCCAGCATTTT.

V usage is TRBV7-3 and J usage is TRBJ2-3; 9 bases agree with TRBD2. The germline gives CDR1 SGHTA, CDR2 FQGTGA. The V segment lost 4 bases and the J segment 10 bases; nucleotides outside the gene matches: 3. CDR3 length: 12 amino acids. The CDR3 protein is CASSYRGGAQYF. DNA for the CDR3: TGTGCCAGCAGCTATCGCGGGGGGGCGCAGTATTTT.

The rearrangement joins TRBV6-5 to TRBJ1-2; D gene uncertain. CDR1 is MNHEY, CDR2 SVGAGI, per germline. V was cut by 7 bases and J by 2 bases, with 17 bases left in between. This CDR3 region has 15 residues. The CDR3 DNA reads as TGTGCCAGCACCCTCTTTGGTGCTTCCAACTATGGCTACACCTTC. It encodes CASTLFGASNYGYTF.

This chain connects TRBV19 to TRBJ1-2, with D tentatively TRBD1 (5 bases). Trimming cost V 5 bases and J 4 bases, with 23 bases left between them. There are 17 residues in the CDR3. CDR1 and CDR2 (germline): LNHDA, SQIVND (reference sequence). CDR3 protein: CASSPRGRLVIAYGYTF. The CDR3 DNA reads TGTGCCAGTAGTCCCCGGGGGAGGCTTGTCATCGCCTATGGCTACACCTTC. Full variable domain (outside the CDR3, taken from reference TRBV19 and TRBJ1-2): DGGITQSPKYLFRKEGQNVTLSCEQNLNHDAMYWYRQDPGQGLRLIYYSQIVNDFQKGDIAEGYSVSREKKESFPLTVTSAQKNPTAFYLCASSPRGRLVIAYGYTFGSGTRLTVV.

As to this clone: Distinct nucleotide sequences in the sample also encode this CDR3. The CDR3 protein is CASSEEGPTDTQYF. CDR3 nucleotide sequence: TGTGCCAGCAGTGAGGAGGGCCCCACAGATACGCAGTATTTT. The genes are TRBV6-1 and TRBJ2-3; a weak D match, TRBD2 (6 bases). Between the trimmed V and J ends, which lost 3 bases and 2 bases, there was a span of 9 bases. CDR3 length: 14 amino acids. The V gene's germline CDR1 is MNHNS and CDR2 SASEGT.

This chain uses TRBV19 with TRBJ2-1, with D unresolved. Per the germline V gene, CDR1 is LNHDA and CDR2 is SQIVND (reference sequence). The ends were cut back, 5 bases at V and 0 bases at J, with 8 bases in the middle. The CDR3 contains 14 residues. The CDR3 nucleotides read TGTGCCAGTAGTCGCGCGAGCTCCTACAATGAGCAGTTCTTC. Translation: CASSRASSYNEQFF.

This chain connects TRBV25-1 to TRBJ2-2; D not resolved. The germline V and J ends were trimmed by 4 bases and 6 bases, with 18 bases remaining between them. CDR1 MGHDK and CDR2 SYGVNS come from the germline V gene. The CDR3 consists of 16 residues. The CDR3 loop is CASSGRSDRVSGELFF. As DNA, the CDR3 is TGTGCCAGCAGTGGACGATCCGATCGGGTGTCCGGGGAGCTGTTTTTT.